This TCR beta chain comes out of a study of response to subunit inactivated influenza vaccine. Study-level points and caveats: That few new T cells are recruited by each seasonal influenza vaccination was the authors' suggestion.

TCRdb reanalysed the RT-PCR reads using MiXCR and keeps one entry per CDR3 protein. The data show about 480,000 distinct CDR3 sequences, roughly 13% seen once. This clonotype has a count of ten or more. Its antigen remains unidentified. The origin of this receptor is a man between 45 and 60 years old who received an inactivated influenza vaccine. Sequencing used PBMCs from blood, obtained 45 days after vaccination.

The CDR3 DNA sequence: TGCGCCAGCAGCCAAGAAGCCTACAATGAGCAGTTCTTC. It codes for CASSQEAYNEQFF. The V gene is TRBV4-1, the J gene TRBJ2-1; the D is unclear. In germline, CDR1 is MGHRA, CDR2 YSYEKL. CDR3 length equals 13 residues. V lost 0 bases and J 2 bases, leaving 2 bases between the germline ends.